Presented here are 10 T cell receptor beta chains from one specimen sequenced in a study of T cell responses to AZD1222 COVID-19 vaccine. Measured with immunoSEQ multiplex PCR; TCRdb has only the in-frame clones, and not every one. The table shows over 90,000 clones, with less than 95% occurring only once. Sequencing used peripheral blood, obtained on day 0 of AZD1222 vaccination. These receptors originate from an adult in good health.

V gene TRBV7-9 combines with J gene TRBJ2-3; weak D call: TRBD2 (5 bases). The CDR3 runs to 15 residues. From germline, CDR1 is SEHNR and CDR2 FQNEAQ (reference sequence). The V gene lost 6 bases and the J gene lost 4 bases, with 17 bases spanning the gap. This chain's CDR3 is CASSPQRGRADTQYF. As DNA, the CDR3 is TGTGCCAGCAGTCCCCAACGGGGAAGAGCAGATACGCAGTATTTT.

The J gene is TRBJ2-1, the V gene TRBV9, with 7 bases lining up with TRBD1. Germline-derived CDR1 and CDR2 are SGDLS and YYNGEE. Trimming at V came to 0 bases and at J to 7 bases, leaving 10 bases not matched to a gene. CDR3 length equals 16 residues. CDR3 protein: CASSVATRQGWNEQFF. CDR3 in DNA: TGTGCCAGCAGCGTAGCTACGAGACAGGGATGGAATGAGCAGTTCTTC.

The chain uses TRBV6-1 and TRBJ2-5; D is undetermined. Looked up from germline, CDR1 is MNHNS and CDR2 is SASEGT. Trimming removed 1 base from V and 4 bases from J, with 10 bases in between. The CDR3 spans 14 residues. The CDR3 here is CASSEEGIRETQYF. The CDR3 DNA follows: TGTGCCAGCAGTGAAGAAGGGATACGAGAGACCCAGTACTTC.

This sequence joins TRBV9 and TRBJ1-1; a possible D gene is TRBD1 (5 bases). CDR1 and CDR2 from the germline V gene are SGDLS and YYNGEE. The ends were cut back, 4 bases at V and 1 base at J, with 17 bases in the middle. The CDR3 totals 16 residues. The CDR3 loop is CASSPPGGRANTEAFF. In nucleotides, the CDR3 is TGTGCCAGCAGCCCCCCGGGTGGCAGGGCGAACACTGAAGCTTTCTTT.

Comments on this clone: Other nucleotide sequences in the sample specify the same CDR3. The chain carries TRBV2 and TRBJ2-7, with D perhaps matching TRBD1 (5 bases). The CDR3 totals 12 residues. Germline V gene sequence: CDR1 SNHLY, CDR2 FYNNEI. Between the trimmed V and J ends, which lost 5 bases and 3 bases, there was a span of 8 bases. The CDR3 DNA follows: TGTGCCAGCAGTCGTGACAGCTACGAGCAGTACTTC. The encoded protein is CASSRDSYEQYF. Together with reference TRBV2 and TRBJ2-7, the CDR3 gives the full variable domain: EPEVTQTPSHQVTQMGQEVILRCVPISNHLYFYWYRQILGQKVEFLVSFYNNEISEKSEIFDDQFSVERPDGSNFTLKIRSTKLEDSAMYFCASSRDSYEQYFGPGTRLTVT.

The rearrangement links TRBV4-2 to TRBJ1-6; TRBD1 agrees at 11 bases. V dropped 3 bases and J dropped 9; count of bases not matched to a gene: 7. The CDR3 sequence is 16 residues long. Looked up from germline, CDR1 is LGHNA and CDR2 is YNFKEQ. CDR3 in DNA: TGTGCCAGCAGCCAGGACGGGACAGGGGGTTTTTCACCCCTCCACTTT. Amino acid sequence: CASSQDGTGGFSPLHF.

V gene TRBV3-1 (or the pseudogene TRBV3-2) combines with J gene TRBJ1-2; D is possibly TRBD1 (6 bases). Germline CDR1 and CDR2: LGHDT and YNNKEL (reference sequence). V gave up 5 bases and J gave up 8 bases, with 9 bases separating them. This CDR3 region has 11 residues. This CDR3 is CASSDTGGYTF. The CDR3 DNA is TGTGCCAGCAGCGATACAGGGGGCTACACCTTC.

This clone was seen a handful of times. The chain recombines TRBV7-2 with TRBJ1-3; no definite D call. V lost 1 base to trimming and J lost 2 bases, with 12 bases between them. The CDR3 covers 16 residues. Germline CDR1 is SGHTA and CDR2 is FQGNSA. CDR3 sequence (DNA): TGTGCCAGCAGCTTAGGAGGGTATGGGGCTGGAAACACCATATATTTT. Its protein is CASSLGGYGAGNTIYF. Based on the CDR3 plus reference TRBV7-2 and TRBJ1-3, the full variable domain is GAGVSQSPSNKVTEKGKDVELRCDPISGHTALYWYRQSLGQGLEFLIYFQGNSAPDKSGLPSDRFSAERTGGSVSTLTIQRTQQEDSAVYLCASSLGGYGAGNTIYFGEGSWLTVV.

In its sample, this clone was seen a few times. The chain combines TRBV28 with TRBJ1-1; 12 nucleotides agree with TRBD1. The CDR3 totals 16 residues. Looked up from germline, CDR1 is MDHEN and CDR2 is SYDVKM. The V and J ends lost 6 bases and 0 bases, in that order; junction bases with no gene match: 5. The DNA of the CDR3 is TGTGCCAGCAGACCGGGACAGGGGGCTTTGAACACTGAAGCTTTCTTT. It is translated as CASRPGQGALNTEAFF. Combining the CDR3 with reference TRBV28 and TRBJ1-1 gives the whole variable domain DVKVTQSSRYLVKRTGEKVFLECVQDMDHENMFWYRQDPGLGLRLIYFSYDVKMKEKGDIPEGYSVSREKKERFSLILESASTNQTSMYLCASRPGQGALNTEAFFGQGTRLTVV.

This rearrangement joins TRBV5-1 to TRBJ1-5; 9 bases match TRBD1. The CDR3 loop spans 16 amino acids. Germline-derived CDR1 and CDR2 are SGHRS and YFSETQ. The V gene end was trimmed by 0 bases and the J gene end by 3 bases; junction bases not matched to a gene: 4. CDR3 DNA: TGCGCCAGCAGCTTGGTCTGGGACAGGGTCAATCAGCCCCAGCATTTT. Protein: CASSLVWDRVNQPQHF.